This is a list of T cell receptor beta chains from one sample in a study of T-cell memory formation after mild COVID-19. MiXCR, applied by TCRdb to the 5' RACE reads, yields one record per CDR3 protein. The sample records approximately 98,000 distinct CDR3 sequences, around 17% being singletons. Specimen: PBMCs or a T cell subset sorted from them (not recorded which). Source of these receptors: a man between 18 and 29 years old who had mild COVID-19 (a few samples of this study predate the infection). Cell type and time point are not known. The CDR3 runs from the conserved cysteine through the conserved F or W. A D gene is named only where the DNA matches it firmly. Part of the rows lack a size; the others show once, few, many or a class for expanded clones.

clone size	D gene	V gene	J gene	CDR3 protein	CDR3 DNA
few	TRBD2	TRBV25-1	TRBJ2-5	CASSTSGAGETQYF	TGTGCCAGCAGTACTAGCGGGGCTGGAGAGACCCAGTACTTC
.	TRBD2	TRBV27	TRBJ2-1	CASSRVSGGAVYNEQFF	TGTGCCAGCAGTAGAGTGAGCGGGGGGGCGGTTTACAATGAGCAGTTCTTC
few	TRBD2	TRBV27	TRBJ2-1	CASSLKVGGIHEQFF	TGTGCCAGCAGTTTAAAGGTCGGGGGGATCCATGAGCAGTTCTTC
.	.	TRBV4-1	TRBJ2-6	CASSQVVASSGANVLTF	TGCGCCAGCAGCCAAGTGGTGGCGAGCTCTGGGGCCAACGTCCTGACTTTC
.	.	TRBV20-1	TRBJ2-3	CSARRDMPITQYF	TGCAGTGCTAGAAGGGATATGCCCATCACGCAGTATTTT
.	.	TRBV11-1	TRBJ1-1	CASSPSAGRAFF	TGTGCCAGCAGCCCCAGTGCGGGGCGGGCTTTCTTT
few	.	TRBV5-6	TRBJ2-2	CASSRKDPTGELFF	TGTGCCAGCAGCCGCAAGGACCCCACCGGGGAGCTGTTTTTT
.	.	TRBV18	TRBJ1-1	CASSPLSTEAFF	TGTGCCAGCTCACCTTTGAGCACTGAAGCTTTCTTT
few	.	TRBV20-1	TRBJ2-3	CSARQQTDTQYF	TGCAGTGCCAGACAACAAACAGATACGCAGTATTTT
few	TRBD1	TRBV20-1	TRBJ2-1	CSAPDRVYDEQFF	TGCAGTGCACCGGACAGGGTCTATGATGAGCAGTTCTTC
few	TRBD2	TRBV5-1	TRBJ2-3	CASSPSGGAGTDTQYF	TGCGCCAGCAGCCCTAGCGGGGGGGCCGGCACAGATACGCAGTATTTT
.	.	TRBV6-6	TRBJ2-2	CASRDRNTGELFF	TGTGCCAGCAGGGACAGGAACACCGGGGAGCTGTTTTTT
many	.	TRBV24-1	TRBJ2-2	CATSGVRDTTGELFF	TGTGCCACCAGTGGTGTCCGGGACACAACCGGGGAGCTGTTTTTT
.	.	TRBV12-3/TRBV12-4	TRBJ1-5	CASTLARDQPQHF	TGTGCCAGCACCCTAGCAAGGGATCAGCCCCAGCATTTT
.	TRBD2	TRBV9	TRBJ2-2	CASSVGTSGVTGELFF	TGTGCCAGCAGCGTAGGGACTAGCGGGGTAACCGGGGAGCTGTTTTTT
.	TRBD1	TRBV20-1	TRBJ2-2	CSAQGQANTGELFF	TGCAGTGCTCAAGGACAGGCGAACACCGGGGAGCTGTTTTTT
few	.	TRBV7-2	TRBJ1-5	CASSPALGNQPQHF	TGTGCCAGCAGCCCCGCCTTGGGCAATCAGCCCCAGCATTTT
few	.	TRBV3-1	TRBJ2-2	CASSQEGRTGELFF	TGTGCCAGCAGCCAAGAAGGGAGAACCGGGGAGCTGTTTTTT
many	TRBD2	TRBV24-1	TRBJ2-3	CATSGRGLAGRTDTQYF	TGTGCCACCAGTGGAAGAGGACTAGCGGGGAGAACAGATACGCAGTATTTT
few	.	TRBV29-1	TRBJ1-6	CSVETGYNSPLHF	TGCAGCGTCGAAACAGGGTATAATTCACCCCTCCACTTT
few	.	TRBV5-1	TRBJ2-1	CASSSGPSYNEQFF	TGCGCCAGCAGCTCCGGGCCTTCCTACAATGAGCAGTTCTTC
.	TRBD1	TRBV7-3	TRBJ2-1	CASSLRQGAGNEQFF	TGTGCCAGCAGCCTGAGGCAGGGGGCAGGGAATGAGCAGTTCTTC
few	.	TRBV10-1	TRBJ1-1	CASTYRGQNTEAFF	TGCGCCAGCACTTACCGGGGACAGAACACTGAAGCTTTCTTT
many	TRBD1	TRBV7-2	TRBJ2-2	CASTLTGGYTGELFF	TGTGCCAGCACCCTGACAGGGGGTTACACCGGGGAGCTGTTTTTT
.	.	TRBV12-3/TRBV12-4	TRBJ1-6	CASSLFPRSPLHF	TGTGCCAGCAGTTTATTTCCCAGGTCACCCCTCCACTTT
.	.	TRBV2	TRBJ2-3	CATNAFPRQDTQYF	TGTGCCACCAATGCATTTCCTCGACAAGATACGCAGTATTTT
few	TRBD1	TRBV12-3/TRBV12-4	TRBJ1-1	CASSRGQGNTEAFF	TGTGCCAGCAGCCGCGGACAGGGGAACACTGAAGCTTTCTTT
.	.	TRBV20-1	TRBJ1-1	CSARAWGNTEAFF	TGCAGTGCTAGAGCCTGGGGGAACACTGAAGCTTTCTTT
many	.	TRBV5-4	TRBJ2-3	CASSGGYTDTQYF	TGTGCCAGCAGCGGCGGGTACACAGATACGCAGTATTTT
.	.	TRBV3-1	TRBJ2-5	CASSQNPGSETQYF	TGTGCCAGCAGCCAAAACCCGGGATCCGAGACCCAGTACTTC
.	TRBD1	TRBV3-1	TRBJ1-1	CASSDRGTAEAFF	TGTGCCAGCTCTGACAGGGGGACGGCTGAAGCTTTCTTT
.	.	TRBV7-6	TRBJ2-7	CASSLLGRGHSSYEQYF	TGTGCCAGCAGCTTACTCGGTCGAGGGCATTCCTCCTACGAGCAGTACTTC
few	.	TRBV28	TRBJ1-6	CASLETVNSPLHF	TGTGCCAGCCTAGAGACCGTTAATTCACCCCTCCACTTT
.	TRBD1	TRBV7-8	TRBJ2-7	CASSPGTADEQYF	TGTGCCAGCAGCCCCGGGACAGCCGACGAGCAGTACTTC
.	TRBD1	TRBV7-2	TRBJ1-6	CASSQNRGSPLHF	TGTGCCAGCAGCCAGAACAGGGGATCACCCCTCCACTTT
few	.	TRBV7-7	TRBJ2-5	CASRRWGEETQYF	TGTGCCAGCAGACGTTGGGGGGAAGAGACCCAGTACTTC
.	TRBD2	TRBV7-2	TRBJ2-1	CASSPIQAGTRNEQFF	TGTGCCAGCAGCCCAATTCAGGCAGGGACTAGGAATGAGCAGTTCTTC
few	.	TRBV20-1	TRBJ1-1	CSALYFGGNTEAFF	TGCAGTGCCCTCTACTTCGGGGGAAACACTGAAGCTTTCTTT
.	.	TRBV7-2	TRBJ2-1	CASSSDIYNEQFF	TGTGCCAGCAGCTCGGACATCTACAATGAGCAGTTCTTC
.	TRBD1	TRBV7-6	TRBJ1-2	CASSLGTGGDYGYTF	TGTGCCAGCAGCTTAGGGACAGGGGGCGACTATGGCTACACCTTC